This T cell receptor (beta chain) was profiled in a study of graft-versus-host responses after intestinal transplantation. Turning to the study itself: Recipients received multivisceral, liver-intestinal, or isolated intestinal transplants. Whole-study findings and limits: Among recipient marrow samples, GvH clones were found; some appeared first in ileum or blood.

The sample holds one count of this clone. Its antigen is still unknown. This CDR3 is 14 amino acids long. Trimming at V came to 8 bases and at J to 6 bases, leaving 11 bases not matched to a gene. Per the germline V gene, CDR1 is MNHNS and CDR2 is SASEGT. Measured with immunoSEQ multiplex PCR; TCRdb has only the in-frame clones, and not every one. The sample yields 95,000 to 110,000 clones, about 91% seen once. This sequence joins TRBV6-1 and TRBJ2-5; 8 nucleotides agree with TRBD1. The sequence was obtained from a human donor who was the organ donor for an intestinal transplant. The sample in question was unstimulated CD4+ T cells sorted from spleen or lymph node cells, obtained before transplant. As DNA, the CDR3 is TGTGCCAGCGGAGGACAGGGTGGGAGGAAGACCCAGTACTTC. It specifies CASGGQGGRKTQYF.